These 28 T cell receptor beta chains share one sample of origin, sequenced in a study of neurological immune-mediated disorders. TCRdb recomputed calls from the 5' RACE reads with MiXCR, one row per CDR3 protein. The sample consists of 42,000 or so distinct CDR3 sequences, 2.5% of them appearing once. What was sequenced was PBMCs. These receptor sequences come from a young man with multiple sclerosis.

This clonotype was recorded at least ten times. The V gene is TRBV20-1, the J gene TRBJ2-4, with TRBD2 matching 10 bases. The CDR3 runs 14 residues. CDR1 is DFQATT and CDR2 is SNEGSKA in the germline V gene (reference sequence). After removal of 4 bases from V and 7 bases from J, the junction contained 7 bases not matched to a gene. In nucleotides, the CDR3 is TGCAGTGCTATCGCTAGCGGGAGATTGAACATTCAGTACTTC. It codes for CSAIASGRLNIQYF.

This clonotype has ten or more counts. J is TRBJ2-3 and V is TRBV5-1; 7 nucleotides align to TRBD2. There are 17 residues in the CDR3. The germline V gene has CDR1 SGHRS and CDR2 YFSETQ. Trimming cost V 4 bases and J 6 bases; bases outside gene matches: 17. DNA of the CDR3: TGCGCCAGCAGCGCGTGGTGGCGGGGGAGCGTGGTTGATACGCAGTATTTT. As protein: CASSAWWRGSVVDTQYF.

This clonotype was counted many times. The chain has TRBV9 and TRBJ2-7; the match to TRBD2 covers 8 bases. Germline CDR1 and CDR2: SGDLS and YYNGEE. The CDR3 extends over 16 amino acids. V shed 0 bases and J 4 bases; nucleotides not matched to a gene: 9. Written as DNA, the CDR3 is TGTGCCAGCAGCGTAGGCCCTGCGGGAGGCCCTTACGAGCAGTACTTC. It specifies CASSVGPAGGPYEQYF.

On this clonotype itself: A read error may explain this, as a much larger clone is one base away. This chain joins TRBV20-1 and TRBJ1-3; no definite D call. CDR3 size: 12 residues. Germline V gives CDR1 DFQATT, CDR2 SNEGSKA (reference sequence). CDR3 sequence reads: CSARGEGKTIYF. The CDR3 DNA follows: TGCAGTGCTAGAGGAGAGGGAAAAACCATATATTTT.

This chain joins TRBV12-3 or TRBV12-4 and TRBJ2-1, with D uncertain. With 3 bases removed from V and 7 bases from J, the gap between germline ends came to 7 bases. The CDR3 spans 12 residues. The CDR3 loop is CASSFPKNEQFF. Written as DNA, the CDR3 is TGTGCCAGCAGTTTCCCCAAAAATGAGCAGTTCTTC.

This clonotype turned up a few times. The CDR3 DNA reads as TGTGCCAGCTCACTTCGGGACAGGGTCGAGCAGTACTTC. It translates to CASSLRDRVEQYF. The chain links TRBV18 to TRBJ2-7; the match to TRBD1 covers 9 bases. The CDR3 extends over 13 amino acids. Losses at the gene ends were 4 bases for V and 6 bases for J; bases not matched to a gene: 4. The germline V gene encodes CDR1 KGHSH and CDR2 LQKENI. The entire variable domain, with the rest obtained from reference TRBV18 and TRBJ2-7, is as follows: NAGVMQNPRHLVRRRGQEARLRCSPMKGHSHVYWYRQLPEEGLKFMVYLQKENIIDESGMPKERFSAEFPKEGPSILRIQQVVRGDSAAYFCASSLRDRVEQYFGPGTRLTVT.

This clonotype was recorded many times. The V gene is TRBV6-5, the J gene TRBJ1-5; 9 positions match TRBD1. The V and J ends lost 6 bases and 3 bases, in that order; junction bases with no gene match: 6. CDR3 length: 15 amino acids. Looked up from germline, CDR1 is MNHEY and CDR2 is SVGAGI. The CDR3, as DNA: TGTGCCAGCAGCGTGGGACAGGGACACAATCAGCCCCAGCATTTT. Translated, it gives CASSVGQGHNQPQHF.

This clonotype was detected many times. The genes are TRBV7-9 and TRBJ2-5; D is perhaps TRBD1 (6 bases). The CDR3 is 14 amino acids. Trimming removed 5 bases at V and 5 bases at J, with 15 bases between. Germline CDR1 and CDR2: SEHNR and FQNEAQ (reference sequence). This chain's CDR3 is CASSVQGYSETQYF. CDR3 sequence (DNA): TGTGCCAGCAGCGTACAGGGCTACTCGGAGACCCAGTACTTC.

Many counts were recorded for this clonotype. V is TRBV28 and J is TRBJ2-5; D is ambiguous. Trimming stripped 5 bases from V and 5 bases from J, with 9 bases between. The germline gives CDR1 MDHEN, CDR2 SYDVKM. CDR3 size: 12 residues. For the CDR3, the DNA is TGTGCCAGCAGTAACCTTGAGGAGACCCAGTACTTC. Translation gives CASSNLEETQYF.

This clonotype was seen ten or more times. The chain combines TRBV20-1 with TRBJ2-7; D possibly corresponds to TRBD2 (5 bases). V dropped 5 bases and J dropped 3 bases, with 20 bases sitting between them. The CDR3 length is 15 residues. Germline CDR1 reads DFQATT; CDR2 reads SNEGSKA (reference sequence). Written as DNA, the CDR3 is TGCAGTGCTGCAACCCAAGAGCGGCTCCGCTACGAGCAGTACTTC. It translates to CSAATQERLRYEQYF.

At least ten counts were recorded for this clonotype. The V and J genes are TRBV5-1 and TRBJ1-5; D is unresolved. From germline, CDR1 is SGHRS and CDR2 YFSETQ. The V gene lost 4 bases and the J gene lost 7 bases, with 9 bases spanning the gap. This CDR3 region has 12 residues. The CDR3 DNA is TGCGCCAGCAGCGCGGGGAAACAGCCCCAGCATTTT. Translation: CASSAGKQPQHF.

This clonotype appeared many times. The chain couples TRBV7-2 to TRBJ2-2; D not certain. Trimming left V 6 bases short and J 6 bases short, with 11 bases between. The CDR3 has 13 residues. The germline V gene encodes CDR1 SGHTA and CDR2 FQGNSA. Written as DNA, the CDR3 is TGTGCCAGCAGTTTGGTCGCGGCCGGGGAGCTGTTTTTT. Its translation is CASSLVAAGELFF.

This clonotype was seen ten or more times. The CDR3 loop reads CSARESGGGWVDTQYF. The CDR3 DNA follows: TGCAGTGCTAGAGAATCTGGCGGGGGGTGGGTAGATACGCAGTATTTT. The rearrangement joins TRBV20-1 to TRBJ2-3, with TRBD2 identical over 8 bases. CDR1 is DFQATT, CDR2 SNEGSKA, per germline (reference sequence). Germline trimming cut 0 bases from V and 5 bases from J; bases unmatched to any gene: 10. The CDR3 has 16 residues.

This clonotype has a count of ten or more. The V and J genes are TRBV7-3 and TRBJ2-7, with D possibly matching TRBD1 (6 bases). The CDR3 runs to 13 residues. Germline assignment: CDR1 SGHTA and CDR2 FQGTGA. With 3 bases removed from V and 4 bases from J, the gap between germline ends came to 10 bases. This CDR3 reads CASSLGHGYEQYF. The CDR3 nucleotides read TGTGCCAGCAGCTTGGGACACGGATACGAGCAGTACTTC.

This clonotype was counted at least ten times. The rearrangement uses TRBV19 and TRBJ1-6; perhaps TRBD1 as D (5 bases). Germline loops: CDR1 LNHDA, CDR2 SQIVND (reference sequence). V was cut by 5 bases and J by 5 bases, with 16 bases left in between. The CDR3 loop spans 16 amino acids. The CDR3: CASSPLPGGDNSPLHF. DNA of the CDR3: TGTGCCAGTAGTCCCCTCCCCGGGGGAGATAATTCACCCCTCCACTTT.

This clonotype was seen at least ten times. This chain connects TRBV7-8 to TRBJ1-5, with D unclear. Germline CDR1 is SGHVS and CDR2 is FQNEAQ. CDR3 size: 13 residues. The germline V and J ends were trimmed by 1 base and 10 bases, with 11 bases remaining between them. The CDR3 bases are TGTGCCAGCAGCTTAGAGGAGTTTCTACCCCAGCATTTT. Translating it yields CASSLEEFLPQHF.

The rearrangement uses TRBV5-1 and TRBJ1-1; 8 bases are shared with TRBD1. The CDR3 covers 15 residues. With V trimmed by 5 bases and J by 1 base, 7 bases remained unmatched. The germline V gene encodes CDR1 SGHRS and CDR2 YFSETQ. As DNA, the CDR3 is TGCGCCAGCAGGGGGACAGGCGGGGCGAACACTGAAGCTTTCTTT. Its translation is CASRGTGGANTEAFF.

This clonotype has a count of ten or more. This CDR3 is CASSLGGRLNTEAFF. The CDR3 region has the DNA TGTGCCAGCAGCTTGGGGGGCCGACTGAACACTGAAGCTTTCTTT. The rearrangement links TRBV5-4 to TRBJ1-1, with a weak D call TRBD1 (5 bases). The CDR3 length is 15 residues. V gave up 0 bases and J gave up 0 bases, with 9 bases separating them. The V gene's germline CDR1 is SGHNT and CDR2 YYREEE (reference sequence).

This clonotype has a count of ten or more. The chain has TRBV20-1 and TRBJ2-7; TRBD1 might be the D (7 bases). The germline V gene has CDR1 DFQATT and CDR2 SNEGSKA (reference sequence). Trimming shortened V by 0 bases and J by 7 bases, and 13 bases separated the two germline ends. This CDR3 comprises 13 residues. This CDR3 reads CSARDQGGREQYF. The CDR3, as DNA: TGCAGTGCTAGAGATCAGGGGGGAAGGGAGCAGTACTTC.

This clonotype was observed many times. V and J are TRBV12-3 or TRBV12-4 and TRBJ2-1; 15 positions match TRBD2. After removal of 6 bases from V and 12 bases from J, the junction contained 3 bases not matched to a gene. The CDR3 runs to 13 residues. The CDR3 protein is CASRGLAGGRQFF. In DNA, the CDR3 is TGTGCCAGCAGGGGACTAGCGGGAGGAAGGCAGTTCTTC.

This clonotype was counted ten times or more. This sequence joins TRBV10-3 and TRBJ1-1; D is possibly TRBD1 (5 bases). From germline, CDR1 is ENHRY and CDR2 SYGVKD. The CDR3 spans 14 residues. The ends were cut back, 2 bases at V and 2 bases at J, with 9 bases in the middle. For the CDR3, the DNA is TGTGCCATCAGTGAGGGGACGGGTAACACTGAAGCTTTCTTT. Translation gives CAISEGTGNTEAFF.

In this sample, this clonotype turned up many times. The chain is built from TRBV4-1 and TRBJ2-7, with TRBD1 matching 7 bases. Germline V gives CDR1 MGHRA, CDR2 YSYEKL. Unmatched junction bases numbered 17, after V lost 9 bases and J lost 6 bases. The CDR3 loop spans 15 amino acids. The CDR3 DNA follows: TGCGCCAGTTGCCTGGGGCCCGACAGGGTCTCCGAGCAGTACTTC. It codes for CASCLGPDRVSEQYF.

Ten or more counts support this clonotype. The chain employs TRBV15 and TRBJ1-1; TRBD1 might be the D (6 bases). V gave up 5 bases and J gave up 9 bases, with 16 bases separating them. The CDR3 loop spans 13 amino acids. CDR1 is LNHNV, CDR2 YYDKDF, per germline (reference sequence). CDR3 loop: CATSSTTGRKAFF. CDR3 nucleotide sequence: TGTGCCACCAGCTCGACAACAGGGAGGAAAGCTTTCTTT.

This clonotype was recorded at least ten times. The genes are TRBV29-1 and TRBJ2-1; TRBD2 matches at 7 bases. V was clipped by 6 bases and J by 2 bases; unmatched bases: 4. Germline CDR1 is SQVTM and CDR2 is ANQGSEA. The CDR3 is 13 residues long. The CDR3 loop is CSVGSGTYNEQFF. CDR3 nucleotides: TGCAGCGTCGGGAGCGGGACCTACAATGAGCAGTTCTTC.

This clonotype came up a few times. This chain connects TRBV5-1 to TRBJ2-1, with TRBD1 matching 7 bases. CDR1 is SGHRS, CDR2 YFSETQ, per germline. J lost 7 bases, V lost 2 bases, and 3 bases had no gene match. The CDR3 length is 13 residues. CDR3 coding DNA: TGCGCCAGCAGCTTAGGGGGCAGGAATGAGCAGTTCTTC. Translation: CASSLGGRNEQFF.

This clonotype was found many times. The CDR3 DNA follows: TGCAGTGCCCCGCCCGGGGGGGCCCCTACTAGCACAGATACGCAGTATTTT. Encoded protein: CSAPPGGAPTSTDTQYF. The chain carries TRBV20-1 and TRBJ2-3; 8 nucleotides align to TRBD2. This CDR3 contains 17 residues. Germline assignment: CDR1 DFQATT and CDR2 SNEGSKA (reference sequence). The junction had 14 bases not matched to a gene; V was cut back by 6 bases and J by 0 bases.

This clonotype was seen many times. The chain recombines TRBV20-1 with TRBJ1-2; TRBD1 aligns across 7 bases. CDR3 length: 13 residues. The germline CDR1 and CDR2 sequences are DFQATT and SNEGSKA (reference sequence). V was pared by 5 bases and J by 4 bases, with 7 bases of the junction left unmatched. The DNA of the CDR3 is TGCAGTGCTCCACCCCAGGGGGGCTATGGCTACACCTTC. Translation gives CSAPPQGGYGYTF.

This clonotype appeared many times. This chain links TRBV15 with TRBJ2-5, with D tentatively TRBD1 (6 bases). Germline-derived CDR1 and CDR2 are LNHNV and YYDKDF (reference sequence). Trimming took off 1 base at V and 0 bases at J, with 9 bases between the two ends. This CDR3 has 15 amino acids. This chain's CDR3 is CATSRGGQHQETQYF. The CDR3 DNA is TGTGCCACCAGCAGAGGTGGACAGCACCAAGAGACCCAGTACTTC.